This entry lists 13 T cell receptor beta chains sequenced from one sample in a study of T-cell reconstitution after alpha-beta-depleted transplantation in children. Unique molecular identifiers were incorporated when the TCRbeta library was constructed. TCRdb reanalysed the PCR reads using MiXCR and keeps one entry per CDR3 protein. The sample records approximately 350,000 distinct CDR3 sequences, 15% to 20% being singletons. Sequences were derived from PBMCs, mostly from graft donor cells, sampled 360 days after TCRalphabeta/CD19-depleted stem cell transplant. Every receptor here comes from a male patient between 2 and 15 years old who had a stem cell transplant for acute lymphoblastic leukemia, so the T cells may come from the graft donor.

This clonotype appeared a few times. The CDR3 DNA sequence: TGTGCCAGCAGCCCTAGAATGAGGGGAGATCAGCCCCAGCATTTT. Translated: CASSPRMRGDQPQHF. This chain links TRBV6-1 with TRBJ1-5; D possibly corresponds to TRBD1 (5 bases). Between the trimmed V and J ends, which lost 6 bases and 5 bases, there was a span of 17 bases. Germline loops: CDR1 MNHNS, CDR2 SASEGT. This CDR3 is built from 15 residues.

The genes are TRBV12-3 or TRBV12-4 and TRBJ2-1; 10 bases fit TRBD2. The CDR3 loop spans 16 amino acids. With 5 bases clipped from V and 7 bases from J, the junction kept 11 bases outside the gene matches. Here the CDR3 reads CASSRPGLAPWNEQFF. DNA for the CDR3: TGTGCCAGCAGTCGTCCGGGACTAGCGCCTTGGAATGAGCAGTTCTTC.

A few counts support this clonotype. The chain uses TRBV18 and TRBJ1-6, with 7 positions matching TRBD1. This CDR3 is 14 amino acids long. CDR1 is KGHSH, CDR2 LQKENI, per germline. Trimming took 2 bases from V and 9 from J; bases not matched to a gene: 4. The CDR3 sequence is CASSPAQGSSPLHF. The CDR3 bases are TGTGCCAGCTCACCAGCACAGGGGAGTTCACCCCTCCACTTT.

The rearrangement links TRBV6-1 to TRBJ2-2; D tentatively reads TRBD1 or TRBD2 (5 bases each). CDR3 length: 17 residues. The germline V and J ends were trimmed by 1 base and 1 base, with 13 bases remaining between them. Germline V gene data show CDR1 as MNHNS and CDR2 as SASEGT. The CDR3 coding sequence is TGTGCCAGCAGTGAAGGATTTCCAGGGAGGAACACCGGGGAGCTGTTTTTT. It is translated as CASSEGFPGRNTGELFF.

The chain employs TRBV30 and TRBJ1-5; no clear D. The V gene's germline CDR1 is GTSNPN and CDR2 SVGIG (reference sequence). Trimming removed 4 bases at V and 0 bases at J, with 10 bases between. The CDR3 extends over 14 amino acids. CDR3 loop: CAWTGWFSNQPQHF. DNA of the CDR3: TGTGCCTGGACTGGGTGGTTTAGCAATCAGCCCCAGCATTTT.

This clonotype was detected only a few times. This rearrangement joins TRBV7-2 to TRBJ2-7; 7 nucleotides agree with TRBD2. Trimming at V came to 4 bases and at J to 0 bases, leaving 12 bases not matched to a gene. The CDR3 has 17 residues. The germline CDR1 and CDR2 sequences are SGHTA and FQGNSA. The CDR3 protein is CASSWRVSGRGSYEQYF. CDR3 coding DNA: TGTGCCAGCAGCTGGAGAGTTTCGGGGAGGGGCTCCTACGAGCAGTACTTC.

This clonotype is a singleton in its sample. The CDR3 DNA follows: TGTGCCACCAGTGAATTGGGCCCTAGCGGGAGTCACACCGGGGAGCTGTTTTTT. Amino acids: CATSELGPSGSHTGELFF. The genes are TRBV24-1 and TRBJ2-2, with 10 bases fitting TRBD2. The CDR3 covers 18 residues. The ends lost 4 bases at V and 3 bases at J; junction bases unmatched: 10. Germline V gene lookup returns CDR1 KGHDR and CDR2 SFDVKD.

V and J are TRBV7-2 and TRBJ2-7; the D is unclear. Trimming shortened V by 1 base and J by 3 bases, and 16 bases separated the two germline ends. Looked up from germline, CDR1 is SGHTA and CDR2 is FQGNSA. The CDR3 runs to 16 residues. CDR3 in amino acids: CASSLVLGGEGYEQYF. The CDR3 DNA sequence: TGTGCCAGCAGCTTAGTTTTGGGCGGAGAAGGCTACGAGCAGTACTTC.

The chain has TRBV28 and TRBJ2-5; 8 bases align to TRBD2. This CDR3 comprises 21 residues. From germline, CDR1 is MDHEN and CDR2 SYDVKM. The V segment lost 6 bases and the J segment 5 bases; nucleotides outside the gene matches: 29. CDR3: CASSPSLLRLAGSMSGETQYF. CDR3 bases: TGTGCCAGCAGCCCTTCCCTATTGCGGCTAGCGGGTTCTATGAGCGGGGAGACCCAGTACTTC.

This clonotype was recorded at least ten times. The chain uses TRBV4-2 and TRBJ2-2, with D perhaps TRBD2 (6 bases). This CDR3 contains 16 residues. V dropped 0 bases and J dropped 1 base, with 9 bases sitting between them. Germline CDR1 reads LGHNA; CDR2 reads YNFKEQ. The CDR3 protein is CASSQDGGRNTGELFF. The DNA for the CDR3 is TGTGCCAGCAGCCAAGATGGAGGGAGGAACACCGGGGAGCTGTTTTTT.

This clonotype was counted a few times. The V call is TRBV12-3 or TRBV12-4, the J call TRBJ1-2; 8 bases are a match to TRBD1. This CDR3 spans 12 amino acids. The J segment lost 6 bases and the V segment lost 8 bases, leaving 5 bases of the junction unmatched. In nucleotides, the CDR3 is TGTGCCAGCGCCGGACAGGGCCATGGCTACACCTTC. Its translation: CASAGQGHGYTF.

This clonotype was counted between two and nine times. The chain links TRBV6-4 to TRBJ1-1, with D perhaps TRBD1 (6 bases). With 5 bases removed from V and 3 bases from J, the gap between germline ends came to 28 bases. The CDR3 has 19 residues. CDR1 is MRHNA, CDR2 SNTAGT, per germline. The CDR3 DNA follows: TGTGCCAGCAGTCCCATGCTGGGGATGGGGGCTCGGGTGGACACTGAAGCTTTCTTT. Protein sequence: CASSPMLGMGARVDTEAFF.

This clonotype was seen only once. The chain employs TRBV13 and TRBJ2-5, with 7 bases lining up with TRBD1. Germline values: CDR1 PRHDT, CDR2 FYEKMQ (reference sequence). With 5 bases clipped from V and 6 bases from J, the junction kept 9 bases outside the gene matches. The CDR3 totals 14 residues. The CDR3 is CASSRPGQRKTQYF. The CDR3 DNA sequence: TGTGCCAGCAGCCGACCGGGACAGCGGAAGACCCAGTACTTC.